This T cell receptor beta chain comes out of a study of blood T cell repertoires in COVID-19. The overall study: Researchers got acute and convalescent COVID-19 samples from the United States, Italy and Spain. T cells, B-cell-depleted T cells, or PBMCs supplied cDNA or gDNA.

Per the original data handling: Amplification of reference gene primers provided the estimated nucleated cell counts. The repertoire was sequenced with immunoSEQ multiplex PCR; TCRdb's copy has only in-frame clones and lacks some. That table is the source of V, J and clone size, and D and trimming were worked out from the DNA. The sample consists of over 350,000 clones, roughly 89% of them appearing once. The sequencing sample was made of peripheral blood. This receptor was identified in a woman in her twenties or thirties with active or convalescent COVID-19.

CDR3 region: CASSLPGQGVNEQFF. DNA for the CDR3: TGTGCCAGCAGCTTACCGGGACAGGGGGTAAATGAGCAGTTCTTC. The rearrangement links TRBV5-4 to TRBJ2-1; the match to TRBD1 covers 11 bases. The CDR3 spans 15 residues. The V and J ends lost 2 bases and 7 bases, in that order; junction bases with no gene match: 5. Per germline, CDR1 SGHNT and CDR2 YYREEE (reference sequence).